This T cell receptor (beta chain) was captured in a study of T cell changes during pregnancy in multiple sclerosis (dated by TCRdb to the late 2010s). In the study overall: The study looked at changes in the T cell repertoire across pregnancy in women with multiple sclerosis.

The method was the immunoSEQ multiplex PCR assay. TCRdb provides this immuneACCESS table in a form limited to in-frame rearrangements. Some clones are lacking; in checked studies, under half of them reflect an unresolved V gene, and why the rest are absent is not known. Here the sample has some 74,000 clones; 80% to 95% occur a single time. The top ten constitute over 3.5% of the sample. For this clone: Its antigen is unknown. Within one base of it there is no much larger clone, and no base qualities were kept.

According to the germline V gene, CDR1 reads MDHEN and CDR2 reads SYDVKM. The CDR3 sequence holds 17 residues, the cysteine and phenylalanine included. Left in the record is the CDR3 DNA by itself, 51 bases read in frame from the first base. Trimming accounts for 3 bases at V and 3 bases at J, while the number of junction bases matched to no gene is 7. The TCR sequence derives from a female donor in good health, enrolled as a control in a pregnancy study. Recombination connected TRBV28 to TRBJ2-1; 11 central bases correspond to TRBD2. The source material was peripheral blood, sampled after pregnancy. CDR3 protein: CASSFVLAGGYYNEQFF. The DNA is TGTGCCAGCAGTTTTGTTCTAGCGGGAGGATACTACAATGAGCAGTTCTTC.